This TCR beta chain comes out of a study of control samples from healthy donors and cancer patients. The CDR3 is made up of 13 amino acids. The germline CDR1 and CDR2 sequences are GTSNPN and SVGIG (reference sequence). V dropped 7 bases and J dropped 0 bases, with 10 bases sitting between them. Data came from immunoSEQ multiplex PCR; TCRdb stores just in-frame clones and leaves some out. The sample contains fewer than 200,000 clones, roughly 89% of which appear only once. Specimen: blood. V is TRBV30 and J is TRBJ1-3; D remains ambiguous. The sequence was collected from a woman aged 45-60 years in good health. The CDR3 reads CAYDRSSGNTIYF. As DNA, the CDR3 is TGTGCCTACGATCGGAGCTCTGGAAACACCATATATTTT.